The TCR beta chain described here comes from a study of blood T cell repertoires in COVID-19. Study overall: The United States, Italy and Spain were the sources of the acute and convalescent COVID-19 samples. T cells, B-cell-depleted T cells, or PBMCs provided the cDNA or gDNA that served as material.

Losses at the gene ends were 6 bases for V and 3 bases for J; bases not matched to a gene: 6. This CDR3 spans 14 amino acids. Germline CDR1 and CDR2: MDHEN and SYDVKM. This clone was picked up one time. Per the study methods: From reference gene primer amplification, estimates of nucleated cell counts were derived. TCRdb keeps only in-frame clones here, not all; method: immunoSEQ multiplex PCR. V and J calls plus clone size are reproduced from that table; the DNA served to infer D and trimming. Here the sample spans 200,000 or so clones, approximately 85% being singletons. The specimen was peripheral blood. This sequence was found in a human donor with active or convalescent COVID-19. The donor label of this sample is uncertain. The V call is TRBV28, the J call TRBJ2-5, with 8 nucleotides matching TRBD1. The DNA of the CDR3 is TGTGCCAGCAGCTTCCGACAGGGGAAAGAGACCCAGTACTTC. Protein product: CASSFRQGKETQYF.